Presented here are 3 T cell receptor beta chains from one specimen sequenced in a study of CD8+ T cells in alopecia areata (dated 2018 in TCRdb). The method behind the library was the immunoSEQ multiplex PCR assay. To provide template for TCR sequencing, every sample had RNA extracted and reverse transcribed into cDNA. What TCRdb holds here is the immuneACCESS table cut down to in-frame rearrangements. Part of the clones is not present; checked against another copy, under half of the missing clones reflect an unresolved V gene, and the others are unexplained. In this sample the table shows approximately 210,000 clones, over 40% of which occur a single time. The ten largest clones represent around 2.5% of the sample. The treatment or condition label on this specimen signifies: oral pan-JAK inhibitor, 5-10 mg twice daily. Material: CD4+ T cells sorted from blood, obtained at approximately week 36, from a patient treated with tofacitinib. The receptors here all came from a human donor with alopecia areata.

In its sample, this clone was seen once. The genes are TRBV6-6 and TRBJ2-5; 10 nucleotides match TRBD1. The V gene end was trimmed by 6 bases and the J gene end by 0 bases; junction bases not matched to a gene: 1. The CDR3 length is 14 residues. The germline CDR1 and CDR2 sequences are MNHNY and SVGAGI (reference sequence). The CDR3 nucleotides read TGTGCCAGCAGGGGACAGGGGTACCAAGAGACCCAGTACTTC. This gives the protein CASRGQGYQETQYF.

The chain has TRBV14 and TRBJ2-1, with 12 bases matching TRBD2. CDR3 size: 16 residues. Germline V gives CDR1 SGHDN, CDR2 FVKESK. V shed 1 base, J shed 9 bases, and the junction held 7 bases outside the gene matches. CDR3: CASSQVTSGRSAEQFF. CDR3 DNA sequence: TGTGCCAGCAGCCAAGTAACTAGCGGGAGGTCAGCTGAGCAGTTCTTC.

This clone showed up just a few times. This sequence joins TRBV27 and TRBJ2-2, with TRBD2 as a possible D gene (6 bases). This CDR3 has 16 residues. Looked up from germline, CDR1 is MNHEY and CDR2 is SMNVEV (reference sequence). V lost 4 bases, J lost 0 bases, and 12 bases lay in between. CDR3 amino acids: CASSSTPGANTGELFF. CDR3 coding DNA: TGTGCCAGCAGTTCCACTCCGGGGGCGAACACCGGGGAGCTGTTTTTT.